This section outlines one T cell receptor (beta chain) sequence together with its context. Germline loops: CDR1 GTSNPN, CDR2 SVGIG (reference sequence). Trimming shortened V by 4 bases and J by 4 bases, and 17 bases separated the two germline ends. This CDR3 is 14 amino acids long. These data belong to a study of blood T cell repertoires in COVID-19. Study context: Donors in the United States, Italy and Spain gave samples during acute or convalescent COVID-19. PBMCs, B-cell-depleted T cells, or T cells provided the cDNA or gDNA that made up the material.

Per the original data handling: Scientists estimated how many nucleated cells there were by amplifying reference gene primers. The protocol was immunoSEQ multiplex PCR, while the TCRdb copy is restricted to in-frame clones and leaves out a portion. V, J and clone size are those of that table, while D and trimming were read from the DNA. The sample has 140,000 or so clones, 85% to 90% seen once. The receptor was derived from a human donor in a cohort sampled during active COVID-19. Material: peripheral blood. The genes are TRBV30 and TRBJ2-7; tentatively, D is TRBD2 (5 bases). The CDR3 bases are TGTGCCTGGAACCGGGATCAAGGAAGGTACGAGCAGTACTTC. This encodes CAWNRDQGRYEQYF. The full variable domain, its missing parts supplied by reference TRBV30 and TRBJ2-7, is SQTIHQWPATLVQPVGSPLSLECTVEGTSNPNLYWYRQAAGRGLQLLFYSVGIGQISSEVPQNLSASRPQDRQFILSSKKLLLSDSGFYLCAWNRDQGRYEQYFGPGTRLTVT.